The rows below give T cell receptor beta chains drawn from one sample of a study of beta chain features in type 1 diabetes. Assay: immunoSEQ multiplex PCR; the TCRdb copy retains only in-frame clones and omits some. The sample lists around 340,000 clones, about a tenth occurring once. The sequencing sample was made of central memory CD4+ T cells from blood. These receptors were taken from a man under 40 with type 1 diabetes. Both conserved end residues are part of each CDR3. Fields, in order: J gene, D gene, clone size, V gene, CDR3 DNA, CDR3 protein. A D gene is named only where the DNA matches it firmly. The size entry is marked missing in some rows and otherwise reads once, few, many or a size class.

>TRBJ2-1|-|-|TRBV7-2
TGTGCCAGCAGCATTTGGGGACATTACAATGAGCAGTTCTTC
CASSIWGHYNEQFF
>TRBJ1-2|-|few|TRBV7-9
TGTGCCAGCAGCTTAGTAGATCCAGGGAACTATGGCTACACCTTC
CASSLVDPGNYGYTF
>TRBJ1-1|-|-|TRBV11-2
TGTGCCAGCAGCCCCGGAGACGGCAGGACTGAAGCTTTCTTT
CASSPGDGRTEAFF
>TRBJ1-2|TRBD1|many|TRBV4-1
TGCGCCAGCAGCCAAGATGTGGGGACAGACACCTATGGCTACACCTTC
CASSQDVGTDTYGYTF
>TRBJ2-5|-|once|TRBV6-6
TGTGCCATCAGTGGGGACCCCACGATAGGTGAGACCCAGTACTTC
CAISGDPTIGETQYF
>TRBJ2-7|-|-|TRBV7-2
TGTGCCAGCAGCTTCGGAGCGGGTGAGCAGTACTTC
CASSFGAGEQYF
>TRBJ2-3|TRBD2|-|TRBV7-6
TGTGCCAGCAGCTTAGGCGGGGGGGCCGGGGGTACGCAGTATTTT
CASSLGGGAGGTQYF
>TRBJ2-3|TRBD1|few|TRBV14
TGTGCCAGCAGCCATGGGACAGGGCGGGGAGATACGCAGTATTTT
CASSHGTGRGDTQYF
>TRBJ2-2|-|-|TRBV18
TGTGCCAGCTCCCCCTACCAGGGCGACACCGGGGAGCTGTTTTTT
CASSPYQGDTGELFF
>TRBJ2-1|-|-|TRBV7-2
TGTGCCAGCAGCCCCCGGGATTTACCTTATTTGAGCAATGAGCAGTTCTTC
CASSPRDLPYLSNEQFF
>TRBJ2-2|-|few|TRBV28
TGTGCCAGCAGTCAACTTCCCACCGGGGAGCTGTTTTTT
CASSQLPTGELFF
>TRBJ1-5|-|many|TRBV19
TGTGCCAGTAAGGGCACGGGGCAGCCCCAGCATTTT
CASKGTGQPQHF
>TRBJ1-5|-|few|TRBV4-3
TGCGCCAGCAGCCTTGATCCTTATAGCAATCAGCCCCAGCATTTT
CASSLDPYSNQPQHF
>TRBJ1-3|-|few|TRBV5-5
TGTGCCAGCAGCTCCGGCGGCTCTGGAAACACCATATATTTT
CASSSGGSGNTIYF
>TRBJ2-2|TRBD1|many|TRBV4-3
TGCGCCAGCAGCCAGTACAGGGGGTCCGGGGAGCTGTTTTTT
CASSQYRGSGELFF
>TRBJ1-2|-|few|TRBV21-1
TGTGCCAGCAGCAAAGGGTCCGAGGGGGCGGATGGCTACACCTTC
CASSKGSEGADGYTF
>TRBJ1-3|-|few|TRBV10-2
TGCGCCAGCAGTGAGCAGGGTGGAAACACCATATATTTT
CASSEQGGNTIYF
>TRBJ2-1|TRBD1|-|TRBV2
TGTGCCAGCAGTGAACGAGACAGGGCCAATGAGCAGTTCTTC
CASSERDRANEQFF
>TRBJ1-2|-|few|TRBV7-9
TGTGCCAGCAGCTTAAGCAGGGGATATGGCTACACCTTC
CASSLSRGYGYTF
>TRBJ2-3|TRBD1|few|TRBV10-1
TGCGCCAGCAGTGACGCATCGGACCCCGGGACAGGGTTGTCAGATACGCAGTATTTT
CASSDASDPGTGLSDTQYF
>TRBJ1-2|TRBD1|-|TRBV11-2
TGTGCCAGCAGCTTAGAGGGACAGGGAAACTATGGCTACACCTTC
CASSLEGQGNYGYTF
>TRBJ1-1|TRBD1|-|TRBV6-5
TGTGCCAGCAGTTACTCGTGGGACAGGGGAAGTGAAGCTTTCTTT
CASSYSWDRGSEAFF
>TRBJ1-1|TRBD1|few|TRBV5-1
TGCGCCAGCAGCCCTATTCCTATCGACAGGGGTAACACTGAAGCTTTCTTT
CASSPIPIDRGNTEAFF
>TRBJ2-7|-|many|TRBV7-9
TGTGCCAGCAGCTTACACGGATACGAGCAGTACTTC
CASSLHGYEQYF